This entry lists 2 T cell receptor beta chains sequenced from one sample in a study of HIV-infected children after antiretroviral therapy interruption. Unique molecular identifiers were included in an RNA-based 3' RACE TCR library. Via MiXCR, TCRdb re-called the 3' RACE reads, giving one row per CDR3 protein. Here the sample spans 90,000 or so distinct CDR3 sequences, about 6.3% being singletons. Specified treatment: PENTA 11 planned treatment interruption arm or continuous ART arm. Source: CD45RA+ CD4+ T cells from PBMCs, pooled from several time points, taken from a donor given antiretroviral therapy, either interrupted or continuous. This sample's subset: naive CD4+ CD45RA+ CD45RO- T cells. These receptors came from a pool of human donors with HIV.

This clonotype was seen at least ten times. V is TRBV28 and J is TRBJ1-6, with D perhaps TRBD1 (5 bases). The germline V gene has CDR1 MDHEN and CDR2 SYDVKM. The V gene lost 7 bases and the J gene lost 5 bases, with 12 bases spanning the gap. The CDR3 runs 14 residues. The CDR3 DNA is TGTGCCAGCAACCCGGGGGACCATAATTCACCCCTCCACTTT. It yields the protein CASNPGDHNSPLHF.

The V gene is TRBV24-1, the J gene TRBJ2-2; D is unresolved. Germline V lookup: CDR1 KGHDR, CDR2 SFDVKD. CDR3 size: 14 residues. The V end lost 2 bases, the J end lost 1 base, and 4 bases lay between the germline ends. The CDR3 DNA reads TGTGCCACCAGTGATTACAAGAACACCGGGGAGCTGTTTTTT. Its translation: CATSDYKNTGELFF.